The rows below give T cell receptor beta chains drawn from one sample of a study of early T cells in non-severe SARS-CoV-2 infection. TCRdb ran MiXCR on the 5' RACE reads and lists one entry per CDR3 protein. The table lists 70,000 to 90,000 distinct CDR3 sequences, roughly 10% of them singletons. Sequences were derived from whole blood, sampled at baseline. These receptors were taken from an adult who was a healthcare worker with PCR-confirmed SARS-CoV-2 infection or an uninfected control (not recorded which). The CDR3 runs from the conserved cysteine through the conserved F or W. D genes are given only for firm matches. A row's size may be missing; if present it is once, few, many or a size class.

>.|TRBJ2-6|.|TRBV6-4
TGTGCCAGCTCCTCCGGCGGAAGCTCTGGGGCCAACGTCCTGACTTTC
CASSSGGSSGANVLTF
>many|TRBJ2-7|.|TRBV7-2
TGTGCCAGCAGCCGTGGGACACCTCCTGAGGAGCAGTACTTC
CASSRGTPPEEQYF
>many|TRBJ2-7|.|TRBV28
TGTGCCAGCAGTTTTTCGAACTCCTACGAGCAGTACTTC
CASSFSNSYEQYF
>.|TRBJ1-2|.|TRBV4-1
TGCGCCAGCAGCCAGGGCAACGCGGGCTGGGGCTATGGCTACACCTTC
CASSQGNAGWGYGYTF
>many|TRBJ2-1|.|TRBV28
TGTGCCAGCAGTTTCACAGGGAGCTCCTACAATGAGCAGTTCTTC
CASSFTGSSYNEQFF
>few|TRBJ2-2|TRBD1|TRBV7-9
TGTGCCAGCAGCGCGGACAGGGCGAGTGACACCGGGGAGCTGTTTTTT
CASSADRASDTGELFF
>many|TRBJ2-3|.|TRBV7-2
TGTGCCAGCAGCCCCTGGAGGGCTGATACGCAGTATTTT
CASSPWRADTQYF
>.|TRBJ1-1|.|TRBV5-1
TGCGCCAGCAGCTTTTCCGGGACGGGTACTGAAGTTTTCTTT
CASSFSGTGTEVFF
>many|TRBJ2-3|TRBD2|TRBV15
TGTGCCACCAGCAGAGATCTATCCAGCGGGATGGCGCAGTATTTT
CATSRDLSSGMAQYF
>many|TRBJ2-7|TRBD1|TRBV7-2
TGTGCCAGCAGCTTCGAAGGGACAGTCTCCTACGAGCAGTACTTC
CASSFEGTVSYEQYF